Reported below is one T cell receptor (beta chain). The target of this receptor is not known. Base qualities are missing; no much larger clone stands one base away. Library generation was performed with PCR. Sequencing was carried out with an Illumina iSeq 100. As for the original processing: Non-productive sequences were removed, and CDR3s not starting with C, not ending with F or W, or shorter than 7 amino acids were discarded. CDR3 homology was assessed with Levenshtein distances (stringdist) and unrooted phylogenetic trees (ape) in R version 3.6.1. The public reads were reanalyzed by TCRdb: fastp trimming at Q25, MiXCR alignment, in-frame beta chains only. For every CDR3 protein sequence, its rows merge into one entry that carries the most common genes and DNA. Clone size and V and J calls follow TCRdb, not the original study. In this sample the table shows 25,000 to 30,000 distinct CDR3 sequences, 51% of which occur a single time. The top ten constitute more than 5.5% of the sample.

From the cysteine through the phenylalanine, the CDR3 covers 15 amino acids. Only the CDR3 portion is preserved as DNA: 45 bases, with reading frame beginning at the first base. V is shortened by 6 bases, J by 3 bases, and the region joining them spans 16 bases. From a lookup of the germline V gene (reference sequence), CDR1 and CDR2 are MNHEY and SMNVEV. The time point label of this sample denotes: late sampling 161 to 241 days after vaccination in three convalescent patients. The positive SARS-CoV-2 PCR tests of the convalescent patients were dated from March to December 2020, before the Alpha, Beta and Delta variants emerged in the United States. Ficoll-Paque Plus gradient centrifugation was used to isolate PBMCs from whole blood, and the isolated PBMCs were then either used fresh or cryopreserved at -140C. This entry is derived from a study of vaccination and CD4 T cells after COVID-19 (dated 2022 in TCRdb). A note on the overall study: Convalescent patients had a positive SARS-CoV-2 result on nasal swab PCR, and of these patients, some ten had mild disease and one had severe disease. In the convalescent cohort there were six males and four females, among whom were two Hispanic individuals, seven Caucasians, two Asians and one multiracial person. Participants received two doses of either the Pfizer-BioNTech BNT162b2 vaccine (n=8) or the Moderna mRNA-1273 vaccine (n=2). Post-COVID blood samples were collected from convalescent patients a median of approximately 93 days after diagnosis, with a range of about 35 to 180 days. The time from the second vaccine dose to post-vaccine blood sampling had a median of roughly 79 days and ranged from about 14 to 250 days. Three convalescent patients gave samples both early after vaccination (day 14) and late after vaccination (days 161 to 241). The spike-specific CD4+ TCR repertoire was compared before and after mRNA vaccination in approximately ten COVID-19 convalescent patients and a few infection-naive healthy vaccine recipients. Overall study results and their limits: An increase in the median number of SARS-CoV-2-reactive clonotypes from 21 after infection to roughly 38 after vaccination was observed, but the change was not found to be significant. Among the post-vaccine SARS-CoV-2-reactive clones in convalescent patients, a median around 90% showed up only after vaccination, which suggests vaccine-specific priming. The number of convalescent patients in the study was relatively small, and the study did not examine early timepoints following natural infection. Of the vaccine-specific clones found in convalescent patients, nearly all (304 of 307) were mono-reactive for SARS-CoV-2 spike instead of being cross-reactive with common cold coronaviruses.

The sequence was collected from a human donor who had recovered from COVID-19. The V and J genes are TRBV27 and TRBJ2-3; the D segment cannot be called with confidence. The sequenced sample was CD4+ T cells from blood, obtained about 7 months after SARS-CoV-2 vaccination. The CDR3 protein is CASSRQRTFTDTQYF. The nucleotide sequence is given as TGTGCCAGCAGCCGTCAGCGTACATTTACAGATACGCAGTATTTT.